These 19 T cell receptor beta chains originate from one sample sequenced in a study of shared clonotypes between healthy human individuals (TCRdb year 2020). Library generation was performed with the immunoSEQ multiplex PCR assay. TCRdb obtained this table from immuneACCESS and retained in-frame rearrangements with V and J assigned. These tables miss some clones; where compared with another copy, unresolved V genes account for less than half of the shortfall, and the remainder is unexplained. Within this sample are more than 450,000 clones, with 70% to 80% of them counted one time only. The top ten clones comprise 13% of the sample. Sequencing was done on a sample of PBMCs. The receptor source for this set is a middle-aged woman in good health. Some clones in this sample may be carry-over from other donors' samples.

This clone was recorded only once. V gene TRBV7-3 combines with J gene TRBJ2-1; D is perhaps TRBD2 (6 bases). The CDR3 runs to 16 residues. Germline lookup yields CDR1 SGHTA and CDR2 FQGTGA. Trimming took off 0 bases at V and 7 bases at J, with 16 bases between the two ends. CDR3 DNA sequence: TGTGCCAGCAGCTTAACGGTGCGGGAAGTTGATAATGAGCAGTTCTTC. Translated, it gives CASSLTVREVDNEQFF.

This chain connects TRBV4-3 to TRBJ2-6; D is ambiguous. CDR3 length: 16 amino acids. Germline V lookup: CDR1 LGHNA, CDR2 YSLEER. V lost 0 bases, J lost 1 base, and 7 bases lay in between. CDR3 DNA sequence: TGCGCCAGCAGCCAAGATGAATCGTCTGGGGCCAACGTCCTGACTTTC. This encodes CASSQDESSGANVLTF.

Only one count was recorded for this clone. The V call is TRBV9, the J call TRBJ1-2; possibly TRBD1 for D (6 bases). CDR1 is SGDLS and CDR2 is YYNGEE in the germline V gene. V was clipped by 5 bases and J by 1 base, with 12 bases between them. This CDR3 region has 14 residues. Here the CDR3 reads CASRQGQFNYGYTF. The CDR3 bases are TGTGCCAGCAGGCAAGGACAGTTTAACTATGGCTACACCTTC.

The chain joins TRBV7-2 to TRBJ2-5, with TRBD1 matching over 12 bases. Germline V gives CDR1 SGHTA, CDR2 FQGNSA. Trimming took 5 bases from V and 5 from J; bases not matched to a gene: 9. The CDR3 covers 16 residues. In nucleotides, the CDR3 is TGTGCCAGCAGCCTTCGGGGACAGGGGGCTGGTGAGACCCAGTACTTC. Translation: CASSLRGQGAGETQYF.

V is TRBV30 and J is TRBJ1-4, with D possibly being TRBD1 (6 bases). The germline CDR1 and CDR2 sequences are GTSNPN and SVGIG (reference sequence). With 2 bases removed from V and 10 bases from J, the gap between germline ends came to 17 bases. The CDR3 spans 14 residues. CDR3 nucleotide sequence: TGTGCCTGGAGTCCCCAGACAGGCTCGGGAAAACTGTTTTTT. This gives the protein CAWSPQTGSGKLFF. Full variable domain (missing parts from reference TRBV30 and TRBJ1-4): SQTIHQWPATLVQPVGSPLSLECTVEGTSNPNLYWYRQAAGRGLQLLFYSVGIGQISSEVPQNLSASRPQDRQFILSSKKLLLSDSGFYLCAWSPQTGSGKLFFGSGTQLSVL.

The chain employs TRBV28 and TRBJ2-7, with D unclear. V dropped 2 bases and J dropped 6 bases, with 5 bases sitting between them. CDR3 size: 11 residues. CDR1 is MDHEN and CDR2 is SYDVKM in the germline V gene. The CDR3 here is CASSLQVEQYF. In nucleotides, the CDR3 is TGTGCCAGCAGTTTACAGGTCGAGCAGTACTTC.

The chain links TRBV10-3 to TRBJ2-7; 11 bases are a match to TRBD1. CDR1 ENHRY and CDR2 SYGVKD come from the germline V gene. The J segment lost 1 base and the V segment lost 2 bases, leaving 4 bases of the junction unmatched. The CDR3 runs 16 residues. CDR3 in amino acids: CAISERDRGGSYEQYF. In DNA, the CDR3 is TGTGCCATCAGTGAGCGGGACAGGGGGGGTTCCTACGAGCAGTACTTC.

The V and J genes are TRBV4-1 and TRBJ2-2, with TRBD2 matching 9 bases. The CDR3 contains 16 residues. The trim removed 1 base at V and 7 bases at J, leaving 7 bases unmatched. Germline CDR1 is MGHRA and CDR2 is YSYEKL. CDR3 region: CASSQGGGRAIGELFF. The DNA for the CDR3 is TGCGCCAGCAGCCAAGGGGGCGGGAGGGCCATCGGGGAGCTGTTTTTT.

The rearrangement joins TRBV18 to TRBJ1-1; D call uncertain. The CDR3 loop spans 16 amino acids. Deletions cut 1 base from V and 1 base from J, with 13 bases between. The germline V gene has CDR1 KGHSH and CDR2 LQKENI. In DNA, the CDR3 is TGTGCCAGCTCACCACAAGGGTGGCAACAGAACACTGAAGCTTTCTTT. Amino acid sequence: CASSPQGWQQNTEAFF.

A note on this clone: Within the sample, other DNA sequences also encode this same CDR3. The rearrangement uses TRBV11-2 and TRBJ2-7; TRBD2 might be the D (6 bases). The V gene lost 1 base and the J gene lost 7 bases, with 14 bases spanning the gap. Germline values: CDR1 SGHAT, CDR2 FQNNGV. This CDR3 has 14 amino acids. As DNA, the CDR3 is TGTGCCAGCAGCTTAGGACTAGGTATTTATGAGCAGTACTTC. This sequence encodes CASSLGLGIYEQYF.

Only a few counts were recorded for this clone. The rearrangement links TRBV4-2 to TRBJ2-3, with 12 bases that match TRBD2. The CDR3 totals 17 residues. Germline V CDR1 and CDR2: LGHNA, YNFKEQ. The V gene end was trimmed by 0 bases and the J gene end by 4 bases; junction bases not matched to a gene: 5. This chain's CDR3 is CASSQDWLAGGPDTQYF. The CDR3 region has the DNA TGTGCCAGCAGCCAAGATTGGCTAGCGGGGGGGCCAGATACGCAGTATTTT.

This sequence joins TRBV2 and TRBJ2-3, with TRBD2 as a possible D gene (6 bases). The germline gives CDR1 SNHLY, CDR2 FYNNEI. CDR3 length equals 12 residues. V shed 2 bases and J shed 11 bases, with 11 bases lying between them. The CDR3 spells CASSETPGLQYF. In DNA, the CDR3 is TGTGCCAGCAGTGAAACACCGGGACTGCAGTATTTT.

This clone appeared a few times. Here the CDR3 reads CASSPTHQPQHF. CDR3 in DNA: TGTGCCAGCAGCCCCACCCATCAGCCCCAGCATTTT. This chain links TRBV28 with TRBJ1-5; D gene unclear. Germline CDR1 and CDR2: MDHEN and SYDVKM. This CDR3 has 12 amino acids. The V end was cut by 6 bases, the J end by 5 bases, with 8 bases between. The whole variable domain, remainder taken from reference TRBV28 and TRBJ1-5, is DVKVTQSSRYLVKRTGEKVFLECVQDMDHENMFWYRQDPGLGLRLIYFSYDVKMKEKGDIPEGYSVSREKKERFSLILESASTNQTSMYLCASSPTHQPQHFGDGTRLSIL.

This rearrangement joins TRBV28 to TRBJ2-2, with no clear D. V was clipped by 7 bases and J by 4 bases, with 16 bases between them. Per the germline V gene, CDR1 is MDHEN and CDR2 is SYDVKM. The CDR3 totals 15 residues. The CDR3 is CASTIGGGSTGELFF. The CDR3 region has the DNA TGTGCCAGCACCATAGGTGGCGGTAGCACCGGGGAGCTGTTTTTT.

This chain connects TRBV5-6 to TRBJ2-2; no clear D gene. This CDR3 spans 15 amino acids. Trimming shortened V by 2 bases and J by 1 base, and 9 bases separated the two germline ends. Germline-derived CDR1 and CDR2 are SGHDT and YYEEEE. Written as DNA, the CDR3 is TGTGCCAGCAGCTTAGTGACAAAGAACACCGGGGAGCTGTTTTTT. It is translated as CASSLVTKNTGELFF.

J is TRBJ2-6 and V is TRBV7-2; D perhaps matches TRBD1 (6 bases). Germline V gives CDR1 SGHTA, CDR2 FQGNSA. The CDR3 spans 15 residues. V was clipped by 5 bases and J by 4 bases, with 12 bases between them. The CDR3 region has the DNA TGTGCCAGCAGCCCAGGGGTGCCCGGGGCCAACGTCCTGACTTTC. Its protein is CASSPGVPGANVLTF. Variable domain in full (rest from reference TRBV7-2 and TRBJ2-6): GAGVSQSPSNKVTEKGKDVELRCDPISGHTALYWYRQSLGQGLEFLIYFQGNSAPDKSGLPSDRFSAERTGGSVSTLTIQRTQQEDSAVYLCASSPGVPGANVLTFGAGSRLTVL.

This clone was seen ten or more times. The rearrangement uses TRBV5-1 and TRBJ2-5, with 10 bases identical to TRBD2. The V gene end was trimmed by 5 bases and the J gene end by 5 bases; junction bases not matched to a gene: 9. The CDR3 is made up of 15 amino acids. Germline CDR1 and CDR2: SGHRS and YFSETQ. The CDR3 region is CASSQLAGVLETQYF. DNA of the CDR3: TGCGCCAGCAGTCAGCTAGCGGGAGTCTTGGAGACCCAGTACTTC.

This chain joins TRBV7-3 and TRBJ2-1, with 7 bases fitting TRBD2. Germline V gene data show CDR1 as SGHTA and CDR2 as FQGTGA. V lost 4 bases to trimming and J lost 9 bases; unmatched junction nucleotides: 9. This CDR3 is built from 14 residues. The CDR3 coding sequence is TGTGCCAGCAGCTCCCGAGGGGCGGGAGCTGAGCAGTTCTTC. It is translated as CASSSRGAGAEQFF.

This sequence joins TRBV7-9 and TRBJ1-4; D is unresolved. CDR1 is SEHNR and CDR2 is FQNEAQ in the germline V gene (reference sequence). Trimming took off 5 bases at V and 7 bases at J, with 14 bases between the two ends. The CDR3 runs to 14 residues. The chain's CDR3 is CASSPPKGGEKLFF. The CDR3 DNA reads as TGTGCCAGCAGCCCTCCCAAGGGAGGTGAAAAACTGTTTTTT.